Following are 6 T cell receptor beta chains from one sample sequenced in a study of blood T cells in healthy people across ages. The use of a sample-barcoded 5' primer and a J-beta primer mix characterized a second PCR of roughly 6 to 11 cycles. TCRdb fed the 5' RACE reads into MiXCR, producing one record per CDR3 protein. This table holds some 640,000 distinct CDR3 sequences, 45% to 50% found once. Sequencing was performed on blood. Receptor source: a woman aged 55-70 years in good health.

The rearrangement uses TRBV29-1 and TRBJ2-3, with 7 bases fitting TRBD1. The junction had 5 bases not matched to a gene; V was cut back by 4 bases and J by 4 bases. The CDR3 spans 13 residues. From germline, CDR1 is SQVTM and CDR2 ANQGSEA. The CDR3 protein is CSVAQGQADTQYF. For the CDR3, the DNA is TGCAGCGTTGCACAGGGGCAGGCAGATACGCAGTATTTT.

This clonotype was observed a handful of times. V is TRBV7-3 and J is TRBJ1-6; unclear D gene. V lost 2 bases to trimming and J lost 7 bases, with 6 bases between them. Looked up from germline, CDR1 is SGHTA and CDR2 is FQGTGA. This CDR3 is 13 amino acids long. The CDR3, as DNA: TGTGCCAGCAGCTTATCGGGCAATTCACCCCTCCACTTT. Translated: CASSLSGNSPLHF.

This clonotype was found a few times. The chain has TRBV29-1 and TRBJ2-6; no reliable D call. The CDR3 contains 11 residues. The V end lost 6 bases, the J end lost 0 bases, and 0 bases lay between the germline ends. Germline CDR1 is SQVTM and CDR2 is ANQGSEA. CDR3 loop: CSVSGANVLTF. CDR3 coding DNA: TGCAGCGTCTCTGGGGCCAACGTCCTGACTTTC.

The chain recombines TRBV7-2 with TRBJ2-7; D perhaps matches TRBD1 (6 bases). V lost 3 bases to trimming and J lost 2 bases, with 14 bases between them. CDR1 SGHTA and CDR2 FQGNSA come from the germline V gene. The CDR3 loop spans 15 amino acids. CDR3 amino acids: CASSFRDRTTYEQYF. CDR3 DNA sequence: TGTGCCAGCAGCTTCCGTGACAGGACCACCTACGAGCAGTACTTC.

This clonotype was observed a handful of times. CDR3 sequence: CASSFWQDNYEQYF. CDR3 nucleotide sequence: TGCGCCAGCAGCTTCTGGCAGGACAACTACGAGCAGTACTTC. V usage is TRBV5-1 and J usage is TRBJ2-7, with a tentative D call TRBD1 (5 bases). Germline V CDR1 and CDR2: SGHRS, YFSETQ. Trimming pared 2 bases from V and 3 bases from J, leaving 12 bases between. The CDR3 extends over 14 amino acids.

The chain is built from TRBV24-1 and TRBJ1-2; D gene uncertain. V was pared by 5 bases and J by 3 bases, with 9 bases between. The CDR3 has 13 residues. The germline V gene has CDR1 KGHDR and CDR2 SFDVKD. CDR3 protein: CATSATSYYGYTF. CDR3 coding DNA: TGTGCCACCAGTGCTACAAGCTACTATGGCTACACCTTC.